This TCR beta chain was captured in a study of Graves' ophthalmopathy and Graves' hyperthyroidism. Study-wide context: Stable hyperthyroidism meant no progression to ophthalmopathy within 18 months of follow-up.

Germline V gene data show CDR1 as ENHRY and CDR2 as SYGVKD. The CDR3 spans 11 amino acids, including both terminal residues. Findings and limits, study-wide: In separating ophthalmopathy from stable hyperthyroidism, a 13-signature model achieved 87.88% sensitivity and 81.08% specificity. The model's ophthalmopathy progression predictions had approximately 65% sensitivity and over 72% specificity.

Enrolled hyperthyroidism patients had a new diagnosis, a duration under 2 months, and an age of 18 to 65. The authors amplified TCR beta CDR3 regions from RNA transcripts. RT-PCR with HTBI primers came first, then second-round multiplex PCR. TCRdb reprocessed the multiplex PCR reads with MiXCR, giving one entry per CDR3 protein. Here the sample spans over a million distinct CDR3 sequences, about two fifths being singletons. In this sample, this clonotype turned up a few times. The antigen is undetermined. The missing conserved phenylalanine or tryptophan at the end of this CDR3 makes a read error likely. The limits of the CDR3 on the DNA are not certain, so only TCRdb's listed CDR3 is given.

Sample: peripheral blood or thyroid tissue (not recorded which). V gene TRBV10-3 combines with J gene TRBJ1-1; the D call in the table, TRBD1, was not verified against the DNA. The receptor comes from an adult man with Graves' hyperthyroidism. The CDR3 reads CAISDPGTVVL.